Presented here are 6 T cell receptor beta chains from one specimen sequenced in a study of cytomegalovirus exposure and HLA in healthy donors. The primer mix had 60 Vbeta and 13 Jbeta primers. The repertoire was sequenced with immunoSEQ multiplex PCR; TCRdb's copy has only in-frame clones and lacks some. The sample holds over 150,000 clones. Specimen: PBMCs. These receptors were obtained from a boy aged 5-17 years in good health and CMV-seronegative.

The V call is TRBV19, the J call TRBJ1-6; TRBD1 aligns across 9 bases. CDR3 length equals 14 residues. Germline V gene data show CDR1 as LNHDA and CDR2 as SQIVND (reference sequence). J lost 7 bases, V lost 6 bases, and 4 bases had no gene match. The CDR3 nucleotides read TGTGCCAGTAGGACGGACAGGGGAAATTCACCCCTCCACTTT. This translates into CASRTDRGNSPLHF.

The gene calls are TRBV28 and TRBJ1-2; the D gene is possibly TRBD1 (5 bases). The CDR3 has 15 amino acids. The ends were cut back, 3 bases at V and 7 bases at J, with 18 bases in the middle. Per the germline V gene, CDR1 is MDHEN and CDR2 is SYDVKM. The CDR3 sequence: CASSFVAGSHGGYTF. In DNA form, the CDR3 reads TGTGCCAGCAGTTTCGTGGCAGGGTCACACGGTGGCTACACCTTC.

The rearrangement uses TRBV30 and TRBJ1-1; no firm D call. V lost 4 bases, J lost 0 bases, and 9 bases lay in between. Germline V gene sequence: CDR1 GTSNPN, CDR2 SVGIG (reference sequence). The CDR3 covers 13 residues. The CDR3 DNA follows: TGTGCCTGGACGTTTCTAATGAACACTGAAGCTTTCTTT. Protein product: CAWTFLMNTEAFF. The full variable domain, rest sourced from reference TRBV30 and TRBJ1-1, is SQTIHQWPATLVQPVGSPLSLECTVEGTSNPNLYWYRQAAGRGLQLLFYSVGIGQISSEVPQNLSASRPQDRQFILSSKKLLLSDSGFYLCAWTFLMNTEAFFGQGTRLTVV.

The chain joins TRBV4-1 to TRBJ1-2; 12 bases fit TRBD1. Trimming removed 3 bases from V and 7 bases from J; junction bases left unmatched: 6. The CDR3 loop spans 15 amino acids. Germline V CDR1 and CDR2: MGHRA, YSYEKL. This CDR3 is CASSHTGQGAIGYTF. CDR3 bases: TGCGCCAGCAGCCACACGGGACAGGGGGCGATTGGCTACACCTTC.

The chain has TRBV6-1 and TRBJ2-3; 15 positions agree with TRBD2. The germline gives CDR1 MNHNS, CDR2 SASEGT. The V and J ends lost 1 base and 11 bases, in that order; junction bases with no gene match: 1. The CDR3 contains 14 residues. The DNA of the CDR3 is TGTGCCAGCAGTGAAGAGGGACTAGCGGGGGGGCAGTATTTT. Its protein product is CASSEEGLAGGQYF.

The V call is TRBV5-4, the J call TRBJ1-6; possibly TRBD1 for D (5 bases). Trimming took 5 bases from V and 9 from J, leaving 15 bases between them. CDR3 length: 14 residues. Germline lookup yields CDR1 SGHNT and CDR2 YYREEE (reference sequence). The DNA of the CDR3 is TGTGCCAGCAGAACATCTGGGGGGACTTCACCCCTCCACTTT. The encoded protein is CASRTSGGTSPLHF.